This T cell receptor (beta chain) was identified during a study of blood T cell repertoires in COVID-19. Profiling relied on immunoSEQ multiplex PCR, and the TCRdb table lists in-frame clones only, not all of them. The sample yields 400,000 or so clones, around 91% seen once. The CDR3 has 13 amino acids. V was clipped by 6 bases and J by 1 base, with 10 bases between them. Germline CDR1 and CDR2: SGHRS and YFSETQ. Everyone who took part was roughly 18 to 90 years old, and they came from about 25 US areas. The TCR was taken from a man aged 25-45 years who had recovered from COVID-19. Sequenced: PBMCs or T cells enriched from blood (not recorded which). The rearrangement joins TRBV5-1 to TRBJ1-1, with TRBD1 as a possible D gene (6 bases). The CDR3 region has the DNA TGCGCCAGCACCGAGACAGGGAACACTGAAGCTTTCTTT. It specifies CASTETGNTEAFF.